What follows are 5 T cell receptor beta chains derived from one specimen sequenced in a study of vaccination and CD4 T cells after COVID-19. Sequencing of cultured CD4+ T cell DNA used the Oncomine TCR Beta short-read assay. TCRdb re-derived calls from the PCR reads in MiXCR, one entry per CDR3 protein. The profile shows more than 15,000 distinct CDR3 sequences, about 56% of them singletons. These receptors have no identified antigens. This sample's treatment: approximately 9-day PBMC culture with coronavirus spike peptide pools or control peptides (ViraFEST assay). The sample here was CD4+ T cells from blood, cultured in vitro, taken before SARS-CoV-2 vaccination. These receptor sequences come from a human donor who had recovered from COVID-19.

The chain has TRBV24-1 and TRBJ2-3, with D possibly matching TRBD2 (6 bases). CDR3 length: 15 amino acids. Trimming took off 4 bases at V and 5 bases at J, with 15 bases between the two ends. Germline V gene lookup returns CDR1 KGHDR and CDR2 SFDVKD. The chain's CDR3 is CATSEKRAGLDTQYF. The CDR3 bases are TGTGCCACCAGTGAAAAGCGGGCGGGCCTAGATACGCAGTATTTT.

Details on this clonotype: A read error may produce the germline difference seen at one junction end. The rearrangement uses TRBV5-4 and TRBJ2-5; D is uncertain. The CDR3 consists of 14 residues. Germline assignment: CDR1 SGHNT and CDR2 YYREEE (reference sequence). In DNA, the CDR3 is TGTGCCAGCAGCATAGGACGGACCCAAGAGACCCAGTATTTC. This translates into CASSIGRTQETQYF. Based on the CDR3 plus reference TRBV5-4 and TRBJ2-5, the full variable domain is ETGVTQSPTHLIKTRGQQVTLRCSSQSGHNTVSWYQQALGQGPQFIFQYYREEENGRGNFPPRFSGLQFPNYSSELNVNALELDDSALYLCASSIGRTQETQYFGPGTRLLVL.

The genes are TRBV7-2 and TRBJ2-3; no firm D call. Germline V CDR1 and CDR2: SGHTA, FQGNSA. The CDR3 length is 13 residues. Between the trimmed V and J ends, which lost 3 bases and 1 base, there was a span of 5 bases. The CDR3 DNA reads as TGTGCCAGCAGCTTGGATCGCACAGATACGCAGTATTTT. Translated: CASSLDRTDTQYF.

This sequence joins TRBV7-8 and TRBJ2-1, with 9 bases matching TRBD2. After removal of 8 bases from V and 7 bases from J, the junction contained 6 bases not matched to a gene. The germline gives CDR1 SGHVS, CDR2 FQNEAQ. This CDR3 has 13 amino acids. CDR3 nucleotide sequence: TGTGCCAGCGGCGGGAGGGCCGGAAATGAGCAGTTCTTC. It encodes CASGGRAGNEQFF.

This clonotype came up a few times. V usage is TRBV20-1 and J usage is TRBJ1-3; 10 nucleotides match TRBD1. There are 14 residues in the CDR3. Germline loops: CDR1 DFQATT, CDR2 SNEGSKA (reference sequence). V lost 6 bases, J lost 1 base, and 3 bases stayed unmatched. For the CDR3, the DNA is TGCAGTGCACGACAGGGGGCATCTGGAAACACCATATATTTT. It specifies CSARQGASGNTIYF.